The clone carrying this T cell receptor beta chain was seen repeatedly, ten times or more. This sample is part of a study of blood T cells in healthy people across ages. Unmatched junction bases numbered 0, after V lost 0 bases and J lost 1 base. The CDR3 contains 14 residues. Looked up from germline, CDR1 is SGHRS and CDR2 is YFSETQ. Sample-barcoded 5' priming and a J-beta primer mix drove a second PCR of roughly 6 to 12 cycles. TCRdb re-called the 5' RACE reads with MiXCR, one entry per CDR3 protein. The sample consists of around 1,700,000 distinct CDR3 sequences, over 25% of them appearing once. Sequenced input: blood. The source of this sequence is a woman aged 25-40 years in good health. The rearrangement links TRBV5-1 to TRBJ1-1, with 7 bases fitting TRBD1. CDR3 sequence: CASSLGDRNTEAFF. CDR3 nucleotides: TGCGCCAGCAGCTTGGGGGACAGGAACACTGAAGCTTTCTTT.